This T cell receptor (beta chain) was recovered during a study of blood T cell repertoires in COVID-19. The CDR3 loop spans 14 amino acids. Germline V lookup: CDR1 SQVTM, CDR2 ANQGSEA. V was shortened by 5 bases and J by 5 bases, with 18 bases between the two germline ends. In the authors' workflow: Researchers report that nucleated cell counts were estimated from reference gene primer amplification. Sequencing used immunoSEQ multiplex PCR; TCRdb keeps in-frame clones, though not all of them. That table furnishes V, J and clone size, whereas the DNA furnished D and trimming. The data contain 350,000 to 450,000 clones, 70% to 90% of them seen just once; the ten biggest clones take up around 7.4%.

This clonotype was sampled from a woman aged 55-70 years with COVID-19, enrolled during active disease. Sequencing used peripheral blood. V and J are TRBV29-1 and TRBJ1-1; unclear D gene. The CDR3 protein is CSVHLGPISTEAFF. As DNA, the CDR3 is TGCAGCGTTCACCTGGGCCCCATTTCGACTGAAGCTTTCTTT.